This record looks at one T cell receptor beta chain sequence and its context. Only one count was recorded for this clone. Its antigen remains unidentified. No much larger clonotype is one base removed from it; base qualities were not supplied. Whole blood was collected in K2EDTA tubes by collaborating institutions according to the institutions' own protocols. Collaborator samples were shipped for TCRbeta analysis as frozen whole blood, isolated PBMCs, or DNA extracted from either sample type. The data belong to a study of blood T cell repertoires in COVID-19 (dated by TCRdb to the early 2020s). Study-wide context: Samples from collaborators originated in the United States, Italy and Spain and spanned both the acute and convalescent phases of COVID-19. The prospective study material was composed of cDNA or gDNA derived from T cells, B-cell-depleted T cells, or PBMCs. Deeply sampled blood TCRbeta repertoires from subjects exposed to, actively infected with, or recovered from COVID-19 were included in the dataset. The repertoires were made available in a free public database intended to serve as a resource for research on the immune response to SARS-CoV-2. Samples came from the ongoing ImmuneRACE study (first 160 participants) plus 1,254 subjects from 6 global collaborators. A de-identified subject ID, COVID-19 status, age in years and sex were almost always included in the sample metadata. Where HLA class I and class II types were available, the types were taken from metadata supplied by the sample provider, not from assay-based typing.

The paper's findings and limits, for the study overall: How much clinical and demographic metadata was included differed by source and by participant, and the metadata was provided uncurated.

TCRbeta CDR3 regions were amplified from genomic DNA using the immunoSEQ Assay, a bias-controlled multiplex PCR. The original methods were these. Within the assay, amplification of reference gene primers was used to estimate how many nucleated cells each sample contained. To quantify the absolute abundance of each unique TCRbeta CDR3 rearrangement, sequence reads were collapsed and filtered. Productive Simpson clonality was computed per sample as the square root of Simpson's diversity index over productive rearrangements. The clones in this table, taken by TCRdb from immuneACCESS, are in-frame only. Not every clone is retained; where verified, under half of the shortfall comes from an unresolved V gene, and the cause of the rest is unknown. D and trimming come from the DNA, and the V and J calls and clone size come from that table. This sample comprises approximately 94,000 clones, around four fifths of them detected only once. In total, the top ten clones hold around 10% of the sample.

Cut back by 5 bases and 5 bases, the V and J ends lie 15 bases apart. For CDR1 and CDR2, the germline V gene lists SGHAT and FQNNGV. The CDR3 sequence holds 14 residues, the cysteine and phenylalanine included. Only the CDR3 region is kept as DNA, spanning 42 bases read in frame from base 1. The receptor was isolated from a woman aged 70-85 years with acute or convalescent COVID-19. Sequencing input: peripheral blood. The sequence links TRBV11-2 to TRBJ2-5; 6 matching bases give a weak D call of TRBD1. The DNA is as follows: TGTGCCAGCAGCCTTACAGGGATCCGGGAGACCCAGTACTTC. The translation is CASSLTGIRETQYF.